The next 21 T cell receptor beta chains were all read from a single sample in a study of cytomegalovirus exposure and HLA in healthy donors. The data were produced by immunoSEQ multiplex PCR, yet TCRdb's version contains in-frame clones alone and is incomplete. This sample has about 82,000 clones; more than 85% occur once, and the top ten carry approximately 0.69%. Sequenced sample: PBMCs. Receptors were obtained from a man between 18 and 35 years old in good health and CMV-seronegative.

The chain uses TRBV11-2 and TRBJ2-7; TRBD1 matches 8 bases. The CDR3 loop spans 13 amino acids. Germline V gene lookup returns CDR1 SGHAT and CDR2 FQNNGV. The ends lost 6 bases at V and 8 bases at J; junction bases unmatched: 9. The DNA for the CDR3 is TGTGCCAGCAGAATAGGAGGGACAGGCCAGCAGTACTTC. This codes for CASRIGGTGQQYF.

The chain's CDR3 is CASSQVPGGEAFF. The CDR3 bases are TGCGCCAGCAGCCAAGTCCCAGGGGGTGAAGCTTTCTTT. This sequence joins TRBV4-1 and TRBJ1-1; 7 bases agree with TRBD1. Unmatched junction bases numbered 3, after V lost 1 base and J lost 7 bases. The germline gives CDR1 MGHRA, CDR2 YSYEKL. The CDR3 loop spans 13 amino acids.

The chain recombines TRBV18 with TRBJ1-3, with 9 bases lining up with TRBD1. The CDR3 spans 17 residues. Germline CDR1 reads KGHSH; CDR2 reads LQKENI. Losses at the gene ends were 3 bases for V and 2 bases for J; bases not matched to a gene: 8. The CDR3 sequence: CASSPIGTGNPGNTIYF. CDR3 nucleotides: TGTGCCAGCTCACCGATTGGGACAGGGAACCCTGGAAACACCATATATTTT. The full variable domain, its missing parts supplied by reference TRBV18 and TRBJ1-3, is NAGVMQNPRHLVRRRGQEARLRCSPMKGHSHVYWYRQLPEEGLKFMVYLQKENIIDESGMPKERFSAEFPKEGPSILRIQQVVRGDSAAYFCASSPIGTGNPGNTIYFGEGSWLTVV.

The chain recombines TRBV6-4 with TRBJ2-1; D remains unclear. V lost 1 base, J lost 4 bases, and 11 bases lay in between. Germline lookup yields CDR1 MRHNA and CDR2 SNTAGT. This CDR3 is built from 15 residues. CDR3 DNA sequence: TGTGCCAGCAGTGACTTGGCTGGCAGTTACAATGAGCAGTTCTTC. It translates to CASSDLAGSYNEQFF.

The chain carries TRBV7-2 and TRBJ2-1; TRBD1 aligns across 8 bases. Germline lookup yields CDR1 SGHTA and CDR2 FQGNSA. The junction had 12 bases not matched to a gene; V was cut back by 5 bases and J by 6 bases. The CDR3 is 16 residues long. CDR3 nucleotides: TGTGCCAGCAGCGGGGAGGACAGGGCGCTAGGCAATGAGCAGTTCTTC. It translates to CASSGEDRALGNEQFF.

The chain links TRBV6-6 to TRBJ1-5, with a tentative D call TRBD1 (5 bases). Looked up from germline, CDR1 is MNHNY and CDR2 is SVGAGI (reference sequence). The V end was cut by 11 bases, the J end by 6 bases, with 17 bases between. CDR3 length equals 13 residues. CDR3 amino acids: CAVQQGRGQPQHF. As DNA, the CDR3 is TGTGCCGTCCAGCAGGGCCGAGGTCAGCCCCAGCATTTT.

V is TRBV11-2 and J is TRBJ2-1; D gene ambiguous. The germline CDR1 and CDR2 sequences are SGHAT and FQNNGV. Trimming cost V 2 bases and J 7 bases, with 9 bases left between them. The CDR3 runs to 13 residues. CDR3 sequence reads: CASSLYRVNEQFF. In DNA, the CDR3 is TGTGCCAGCAGCTTATACAGAGTGAATGAGCAGTTCTTC.

CDR3 sequence: CASSEGSGGGTIYF. CDR3 DNA: TGTGCCAGCAGTGAAGGCTCAGGCGGAGGCACCATATATTTT. The V gene is TRBV2, the J gene TRBJ1-3; D uncertain. Germline values: CDR1 SNHLY, CDR2 FYNNEI. Trimming pared 1 base from V and 9 bases from J, leaving 13 bases between. The CDR3 sequence is 14 residues long.

The chain has TRBV19 and TRBJ1-5; a possible D gene is TRBD1 (6 bases). CDR3 length: 15 amino acids. Trimming shortened V by 6 bases and J by 5 bases, and 17 bases separated the two germline ends. Germline CDR1 LNHDA, CDR2 SQIVND (reference sequence). The CDR3 loop reads CASRSGVRIHQPQHF. The CDR3 DNA follows: TGTGCCAGTAGGTCAGGGGTCCGTATACATCAGCCCCAGCATTTT.

This chain uses TRBV28 with TRBJ1-2; tentatively, D is TRBD1 (6 bases). This CDR3 has 13 amino acids. The germline CDR1 and CDR2 sequences are MDHEN and SYDVKM. The V gene lost 6 bases and the J gene lost 7 bases, with 15 bases spanning the gap. The CDR3 nucleotides read TGTGCCAGCAGACGCACAGGGACCGGTGGCTACACCTTC. Translating it yields CASRRTGTGGYTF.

The rearrangement uses TRBV5-1 and TRBJ2-7; perhaps TRBD1 as D (6 bases). Per germline, CDR1 SGHRS and CDR2 YFSETQ. Trimming took 0 bases from V and 2 from J, leaving 6 bases between them. The CDR3 consists of 13 residues. CDR3 in amino acids: CASSLDRAYEQYF. The DNA for the CDR3 is TGCGCCAGCAGCTTGGACAGGGCCTACGAGCAGTACTTC. Based on the CDR3 plus reference TRBV5-1 and TRBJ2-7, the full variable domain is KAGVTQTPRYLIKTRGQQVTLSCSPISGHRSVSWYQQTPGQGLQFLFEYFSETQRNKGNFPGRFSGRQFSNSRSEMNVSTLELGDSALYLCASSLDRAYEQYFGPGTRLTVT.

The CDR3 region is CASSGGGTEAFF. CDR3 in DNA: TGTGCCAGCAGTGGGGGGGGCACTGAAGCTTTCTTT. The chain employs TRBV6-5 and TRBJ1-1; maybe TRBD1 (5 bases). There are 12 residues in the CDR3. Between the trimmed V and J ends, which lost 5 bases and 4 bases, there was a span of 8 bases. CDR1 MNHEY and CDR2 SVGAGI come from the germline V gene.

CDR3 residues: CASSYSTSGGSEQFF. As DNA, the CDR3 is TGTGCCAGCAGTTACTCTACTAGCGGGGGAAGTGAGCAGTTCTTC. This sequence joins TRBV6-5 and TRBJ2-1; 11 nucleotides match TRBD2. This CDR3 spans 15 amino acids. The germline V gene has CDR1 MNHEY and CDR2 SVGAGI. J was trimmed by 9 bases and V by 0 bases; bases with no gene match: 4.

Comments on this clone: At one end the junction does not follow the germline gene, possibly because of a read error. The chain couples TRBV7-7 to TRBJ2-5, with D possibly matching TRBD2 (5 bases). The CDR3 spans 15 residues. The germline gives CDR1 SSHAT, CDR2 FNYEAQ (reference sequence). Written as DNA, the CDR3 is TGTGCTAGCAGCTTAGGAGAGCGGCCGTCAGAGACCCAGTACTTC. Protein product: CASSLGERPSETQYF.

The CDR3 loop reads CSVLTDGYTF. CDR3 in DNA: TGCAGCGTTTTGACTGATGGCTACACCTTC. The V and J genes are TRBV29-1 and TRBJ1-2; D gene unclear. Germline V gene sequence: CDR1 SQVTM, CDR2 ANQGSEA. Trimming removed 5 bases at V and 6 bases at J, with 7 bases between. The CDR3 contains 10 residues.

This clone showed up just a few times. The chain has TRBV30 and TRBJ1-3, with 8 positions matching TRBD1. CDR1 is GTSNPN and CDR2 is SVGIG in the germline V gene (reference sequence). This CDR3 region has 15 residues. After removal of 8 bases from V and 0 bases from J, the junction contained 9 bases not matched to a gene. DNA for the CDR3: TGTGCCGGGGGGACAGGTCCTCTCTCTGGAAACACCATATATTTT. Protein: CAGGTGPLSGNTIYF. Looking up the rest from reference TRBV30 and TRBJ1-3 gives the full variable domain: SQTIHQWPATLVQPVGSPLSLECTVEGTSNPNLYWYRQAAGRGLQLLFYSVGIGQISSEVPQNLSASRPQDRQFILSSKKLLLSDSGFYLCAGGTGPLSGNTIYFGEGSWLTVV.

The chain recombines TRBV5-8 with TRBJ1-1; D call uncertain. Germline assignment: CDR1 SGHTS and CDR2 YDEGEE. This CDR3 contains 11 residues. V was shortened by 4 bases and J by 7 bases, with 8 bases between the two germline ends. The CDR3 loop is CASSGRVEAFF. CDR3 nucleotide sequence: TGTGCCAGCAGCGGTAGAGTTGAAGCTTTCTTT.

This chain links TRBV6-1 with TRBJ2-2; 7 nucleotides agree with TRBD1. CDR3 length: 16 residues. CDR1 is MNHNS and CDR2 is SASEGT in the germline V gene. V was pared by 3 bases and J by 7 bases, with 11 bases of the junction left unmatched. This chain's CDR3 is CASSERSPNRGGELFF. The CDR3 DNA reads TGTGCCAGCAGTGAGAGGTCCCCCAACAGGGGCGGGGAGCTGTTTTTT.

The J gene is TRBJ2-7, the V gene TRBV5-1; 10 bases line up with TRBD1. The CDR3 runs to 15 residues. J lost 2 bases, V lost 4 bases, and 6 bases had no gene match. CDR1 SGHRS and CDR2 YFSETQ come from the germline V gene. The CDR3 loop reads CASSTRQGAAYEQYF. DNA for the CDR3: TGCGCCAGCAGCACTAGACAGGGGGCGGCCTACGAGCAGTACTTC.

J is TRBJ2-3 and V is TRBV5-1; no clear D gene. Trimming took 0 bases from V and 4 from J, leaving 9 bases between them. The CDR3 is 14 amino acids. Germline V gene lookup returns CDR1 SGHRS and CDR2 YFSETQ. DNA of the CDR3: TGCGCCAGCAGCTTGGGACTCCCGCCAGATACGCAGTATTTT. Encoded protein: CASSLGLPPDTQYF.

The chain carries TRBV2 and TRBJ1-1; TRBD1 is a possible D gene (6 bases). Germline CDR1 SNHLY, CDR2 FYNNEI. V lost 3 bases, J lost 2 bases, and 19 bases lay in between. This CDR3 is built from 17 residues. The CDR3 region is CASSDERAGVGNTEAFF. The DNA for the CDR3 is TGTGCCAGCAGTGATGAGAGGGCAGGGGTCGGAAACACTGAAGCTTTCTTT. Full variable domain (missing parts from reference TRBV2 and TRBJ1-1): EPEVTQTPSHQVTQMGQEVILRCVPISNHLYFYWYRQILGQKVEFLVSFYNNEISEKSEIFDDQFSVERPDGSNFTLKIRSTKLEDSAMYFCASSDERAGVGNTEAFFGQGTRLTVV.